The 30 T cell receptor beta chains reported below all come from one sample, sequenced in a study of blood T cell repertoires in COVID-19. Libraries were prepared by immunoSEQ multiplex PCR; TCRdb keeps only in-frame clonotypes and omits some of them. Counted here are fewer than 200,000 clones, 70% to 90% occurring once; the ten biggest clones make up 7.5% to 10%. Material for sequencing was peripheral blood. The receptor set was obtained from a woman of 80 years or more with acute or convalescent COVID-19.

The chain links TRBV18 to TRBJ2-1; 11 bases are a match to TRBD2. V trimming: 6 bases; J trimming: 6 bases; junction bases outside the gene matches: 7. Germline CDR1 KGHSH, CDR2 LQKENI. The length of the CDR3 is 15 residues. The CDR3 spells CASSAGTSGSNEQFF. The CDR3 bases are TGTGCCAGCTCTGCCGGGACTAGCGGCTCCAATGAGCAGTTCTTC.

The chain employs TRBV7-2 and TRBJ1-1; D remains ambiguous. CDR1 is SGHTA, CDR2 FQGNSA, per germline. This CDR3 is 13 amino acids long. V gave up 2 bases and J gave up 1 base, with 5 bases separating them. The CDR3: CASSLSQNTEAFF. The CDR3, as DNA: TGTGCCAGCAGCTTATCACAGAACACTGAAGCTTTCTTT.

CDR3 in amino acids: CASSLVASGPSYEQYF. The CDR3 DNA is TGTGCCAGCAGCTTGGTCGCTAGCGGGCCCTCCTACGAGCAGTACTTC. The rearrangement links TRBV5-4 to TRBJ2-7, with 8 nucleotides matching TRBD2. The CDR3 totals 16 residues. CDR1 is SGHNT and CDR2 is YYREEE in the germline V gene (reference sequence). Unmatched junction bases numbered 5, after V lost 0 bases and J lost 0 bases.

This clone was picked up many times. CDR3: CASSLRLAELRTDTQYF. CDR3 sequence (DNA): TGTGCCAGCAGCCTCCGACTAGCGGAGCTGCGCACAGATACGCAGTATTTT. The chain carries TRBV3-1 (or the pseudogene TRBV3-2) and TRBJ2-3, with 9 bases identical to TRBD2. This CDR3 region has 17 residues. The V and J ends lost 4 bases and 1 base, in that order; junction bases with no gene match: 9. CDR1 and CDR2 from the germline V gene are LGHDT and YNNKEL (reference sequence).

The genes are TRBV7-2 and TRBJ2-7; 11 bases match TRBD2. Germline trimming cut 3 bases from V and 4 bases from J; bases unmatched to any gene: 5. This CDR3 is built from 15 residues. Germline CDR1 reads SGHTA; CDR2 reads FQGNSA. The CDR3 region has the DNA TGTGCCAGCAGCTTTCGGCTAGCGGGAGGTTACGAGCAGTACTTC. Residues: CASSFRLAGGYEQYF.

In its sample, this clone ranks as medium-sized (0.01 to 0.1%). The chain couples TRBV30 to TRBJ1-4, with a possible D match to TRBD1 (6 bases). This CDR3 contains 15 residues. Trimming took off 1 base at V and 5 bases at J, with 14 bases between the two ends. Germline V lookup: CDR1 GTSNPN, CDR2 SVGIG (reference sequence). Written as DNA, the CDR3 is TGTGCCTGGAGTGACATTGAGGGGGTCAATGAAAAACTGTTTTTT. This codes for CAWSDIEGVNEKLFF.

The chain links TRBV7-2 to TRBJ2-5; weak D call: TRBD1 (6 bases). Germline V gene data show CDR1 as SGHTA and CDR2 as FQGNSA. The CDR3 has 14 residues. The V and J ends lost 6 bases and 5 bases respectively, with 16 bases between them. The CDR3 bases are TGTGCCAGCAGACGTTACAGGGCTGGGGAGACCCAGTACTTC. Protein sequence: CASRRYRAGETQYF.

CDR3 coding DNA: TGCGCCAGCAGCTCCGGGTCGATTATTAACACTGAAGCTTTCTTT. It specifies CASSSGSIINTEAFF. J is TRBJ1-1 and V is TRBV5-1; no firm D call. The CDR3 has 15 amino acids. Germline V CDR1 and CDR2: SGHRS, YFSETQ. V was cut by 3 bases and J by 2 bases, with 14 bases left in between.

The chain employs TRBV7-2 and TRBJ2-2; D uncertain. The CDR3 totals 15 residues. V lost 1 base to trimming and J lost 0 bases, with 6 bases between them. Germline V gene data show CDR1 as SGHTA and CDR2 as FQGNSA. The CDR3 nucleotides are TGTGCCAGCAGCTTAGAGCGCTCGAACACCGGGGAGCTGTTTTTT. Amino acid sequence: CASSLERSNTGELFF.

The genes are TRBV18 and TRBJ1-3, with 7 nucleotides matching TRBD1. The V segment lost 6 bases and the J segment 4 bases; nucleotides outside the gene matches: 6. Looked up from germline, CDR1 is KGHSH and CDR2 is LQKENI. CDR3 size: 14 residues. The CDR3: CASSEGATGNTIYF. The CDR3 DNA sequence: TGTGCCAGCTCGGAGGGGGCAACAGGAAACACCATATATTTT.

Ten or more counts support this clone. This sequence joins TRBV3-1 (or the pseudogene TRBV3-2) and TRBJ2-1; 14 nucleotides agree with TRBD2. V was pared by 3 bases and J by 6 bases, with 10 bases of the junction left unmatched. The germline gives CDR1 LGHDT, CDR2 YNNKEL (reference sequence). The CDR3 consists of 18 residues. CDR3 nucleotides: TGTGCCAGCAGCCAGGCCGGGACTAGCGGGAGACAAGCCAATGAGCAGTTCTTC. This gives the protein CASSQAGTSGRQANEQFF.

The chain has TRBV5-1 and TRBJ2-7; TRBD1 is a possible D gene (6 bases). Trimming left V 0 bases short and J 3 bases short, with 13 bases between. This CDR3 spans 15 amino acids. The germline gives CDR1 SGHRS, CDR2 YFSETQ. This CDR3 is CASSLAPTGGYEQYF. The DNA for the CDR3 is TGCGCCAGCAGCTTGGCCCCGACAGGTGGCTACGAGCAGTACTTC.

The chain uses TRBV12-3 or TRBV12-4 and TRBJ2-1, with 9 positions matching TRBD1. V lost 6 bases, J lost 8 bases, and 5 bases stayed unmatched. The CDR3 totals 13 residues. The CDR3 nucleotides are TGTGCCAGCAGCTCCGGGACAGGGCATGAGCAGTTCTTC. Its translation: CASSSGTGHEQFF.

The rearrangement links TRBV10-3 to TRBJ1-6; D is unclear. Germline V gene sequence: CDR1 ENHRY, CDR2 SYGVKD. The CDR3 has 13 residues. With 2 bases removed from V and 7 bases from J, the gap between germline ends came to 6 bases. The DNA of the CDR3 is TGTGCCATCAGTGAGGGAGGGAATTCACCCCTCCACTTT. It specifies CAISEGGNSPLHF.

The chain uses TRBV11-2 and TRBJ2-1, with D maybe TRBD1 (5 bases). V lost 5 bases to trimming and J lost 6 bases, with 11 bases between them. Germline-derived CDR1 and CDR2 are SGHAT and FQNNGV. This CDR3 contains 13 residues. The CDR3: CASSHGRANEQFF. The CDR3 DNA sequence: TGTGCCAGCAGCCACGGCAGGGCCAATGAGCAGTTCTTC.

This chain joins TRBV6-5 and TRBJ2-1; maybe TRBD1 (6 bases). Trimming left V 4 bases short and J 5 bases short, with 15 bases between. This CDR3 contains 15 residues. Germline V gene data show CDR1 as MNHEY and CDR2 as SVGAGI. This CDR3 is CASSSQGSRNNEQFF. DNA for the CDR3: TGTGCCAGCAGTTCCCAGGGGAGTCGGAACAATGAGCAGTTCTTC.

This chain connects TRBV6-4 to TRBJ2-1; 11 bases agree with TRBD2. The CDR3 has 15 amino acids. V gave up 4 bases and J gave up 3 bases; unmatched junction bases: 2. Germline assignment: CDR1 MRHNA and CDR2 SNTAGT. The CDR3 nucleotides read TGTGCCAGCAGTGCCCTAGCGGGAGGCTACAATGAGCAGTTCTTC. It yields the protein CASSALAGGYNEQFF.

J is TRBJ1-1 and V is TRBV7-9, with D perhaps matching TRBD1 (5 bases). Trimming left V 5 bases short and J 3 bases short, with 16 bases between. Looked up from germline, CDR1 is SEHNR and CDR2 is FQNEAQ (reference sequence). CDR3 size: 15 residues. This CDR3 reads CASSPSGLVDTEAFF. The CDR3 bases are TGTGCCAGCAGCCCCTCGGGACTCGTGGACACTGAAGCTTTCTTT.

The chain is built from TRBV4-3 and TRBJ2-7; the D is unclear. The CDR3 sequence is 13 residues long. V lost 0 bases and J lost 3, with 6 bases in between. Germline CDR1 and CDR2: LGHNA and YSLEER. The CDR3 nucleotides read TGCGCCAGCAGCCAAGACAGGAACTACGAGCAGTACTTC. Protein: CASSQDRNYEQYF.

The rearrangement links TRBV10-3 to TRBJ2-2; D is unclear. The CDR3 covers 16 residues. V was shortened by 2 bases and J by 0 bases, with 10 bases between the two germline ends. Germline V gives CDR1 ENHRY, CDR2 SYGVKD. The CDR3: CAISERSFANTGELFF. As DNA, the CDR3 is TGTGCCATCAGTGAGCGTTCTTTCGCGAACACCGGGGAGCTGTTTTTT.

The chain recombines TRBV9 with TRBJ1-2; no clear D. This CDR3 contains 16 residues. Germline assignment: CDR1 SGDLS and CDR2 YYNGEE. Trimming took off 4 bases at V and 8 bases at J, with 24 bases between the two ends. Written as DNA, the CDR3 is TGTGCCAGCAGCCCTAGAAGTGGCGGTTCCCCTAGCGGCTACACCTTC. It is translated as CASSPRSGGSPSGYTF.

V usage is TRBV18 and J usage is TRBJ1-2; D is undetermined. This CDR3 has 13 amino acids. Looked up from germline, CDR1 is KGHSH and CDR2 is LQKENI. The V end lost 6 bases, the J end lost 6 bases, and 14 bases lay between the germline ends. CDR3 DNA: TGTGCCAGCTCCTACCAAACCGCTGATGGCTACACCTTC. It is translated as CASSYQTADGYTF. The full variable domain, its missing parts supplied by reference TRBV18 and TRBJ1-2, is NAGVMQNPRHLVRRRGQEARLRCSPMKGHSHVYWYRQLPEEGLKFMVYLQKENIIDESGMPKERFSAEFPKEGPSILRIQQVVRGDSAAYFCASSYQTADGYTFGSGTRLTVV.

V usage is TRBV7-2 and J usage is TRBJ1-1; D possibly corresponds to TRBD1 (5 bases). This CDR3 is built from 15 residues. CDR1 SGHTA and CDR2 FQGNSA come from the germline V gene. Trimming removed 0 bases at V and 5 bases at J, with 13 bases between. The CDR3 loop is CASSLAGQVPTEAFF. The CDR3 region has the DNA TGTGCCAGCAGCTTAGCGGGGCAGGTTCCAACTGAAGCTTTCTTT.

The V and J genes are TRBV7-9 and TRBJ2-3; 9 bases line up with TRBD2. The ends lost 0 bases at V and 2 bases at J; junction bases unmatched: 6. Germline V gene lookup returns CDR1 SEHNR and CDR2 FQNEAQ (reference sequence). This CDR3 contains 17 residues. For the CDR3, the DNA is TGTGCCAGCAGCTTAGCGCGGGGGGGCTGGCCCACAGATACGCAGTATTTT. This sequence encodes CASSLARGGWPTDTQYF.

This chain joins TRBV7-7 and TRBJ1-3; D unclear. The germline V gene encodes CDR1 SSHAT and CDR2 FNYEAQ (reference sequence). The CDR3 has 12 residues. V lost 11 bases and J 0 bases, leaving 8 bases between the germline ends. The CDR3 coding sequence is TGTGCCGTCAGAGGCTCTGGAAACACCATATATTTT. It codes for CAVRGSGNTIYF.

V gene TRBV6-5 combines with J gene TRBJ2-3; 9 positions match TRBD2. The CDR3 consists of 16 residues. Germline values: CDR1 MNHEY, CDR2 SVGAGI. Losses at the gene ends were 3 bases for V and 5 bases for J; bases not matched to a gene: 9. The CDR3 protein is CASSYYGGGAEDTQYF. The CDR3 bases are TGTGCCAGCAGTTATTATGGCGGGGGGGCCGAAGATACGCAGTATTTT.

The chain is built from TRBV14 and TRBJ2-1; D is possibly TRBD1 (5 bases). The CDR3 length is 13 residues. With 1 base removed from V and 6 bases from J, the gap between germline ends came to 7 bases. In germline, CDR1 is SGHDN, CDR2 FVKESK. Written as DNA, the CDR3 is TGTGCCAGCAGCCAAGGACAGTTCAATGAGCAGTTCTTC. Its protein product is CASSQGQFNEQFF.

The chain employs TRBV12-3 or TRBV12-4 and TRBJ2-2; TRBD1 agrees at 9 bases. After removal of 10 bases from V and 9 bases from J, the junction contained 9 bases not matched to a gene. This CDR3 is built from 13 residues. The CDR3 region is CATWTGAARELFF. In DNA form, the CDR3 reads TGTGCCACCTGGACAGGGGCCGCTCGGGAGCTGTTTTTT.

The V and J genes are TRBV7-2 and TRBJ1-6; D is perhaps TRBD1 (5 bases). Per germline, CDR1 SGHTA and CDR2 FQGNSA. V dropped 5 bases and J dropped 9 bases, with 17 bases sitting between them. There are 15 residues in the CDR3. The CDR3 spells CASSPDRRAFSPLHF. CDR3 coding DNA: TGTGCCAGCAGCCCTGACAGAAGGGCATTTTCACCCCTCCACTTT.

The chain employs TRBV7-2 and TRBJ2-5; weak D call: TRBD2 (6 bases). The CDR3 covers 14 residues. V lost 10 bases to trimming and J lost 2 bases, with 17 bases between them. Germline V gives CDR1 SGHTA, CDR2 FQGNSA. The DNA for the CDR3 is TGTGCCACCGCCCCCGGGACTCTACAAGAGACCCAGTACTTC. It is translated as CATAPGTLQETQYF.